Each of the 27 T cell receptor beta chains below was sequenced from the same sample in a study of OX40 agonist ivuxolimab in advanced cancers. TCRdb keeps only in-frame clones here, not all; method: immunoSEQ multiplex PCR. The sample contains 50,000 or so clones, around 83% of which appear only once. This specimen was CD4+ or CD8+ T cells sorted from blood, taken in a trial of the OX40 agonist ivuxolimab. These receptors originate from an adult with an advanced solid tumor such as melanoma, head and neck, liver or kidney cancer.

The V gene is TRBV9, the J gene TRBJ2-3; TRBD2 might be the D (6 bases). Germline assignment: CDR1 SGDLS and CDR2 YYNGEE. The CDR3 sequence is 17 residues long. Between the trimmed V and J ends, which lost 4 bases and 5 bases, there was a span of 23 bases. CDR3 protein: CASSPQLGGTPLDTQYF. CDR3 coding DNA: TGTGCCAGCAGCCCGCAACTAGGCGGGACTCCTCTAGATACGCAGTATTTT.

The chain is built from TRBV2 and TRBJ2-2, with TRBD2 as a possible D gene (7 bases). The CDR3 has 14 residues. In germline, CDR1 is SNHLY, CDR2 FYNNEI. Deletions cut 11 bases from V and 0 bases from J, with 13 bases between. CDR3 protein: CAGGLAANTGELFF. The CDR3 bases are TGTGCCGGGGGGCTAGCGGCGAACACCGGGGAGCTGTTTTTT.

The CDR3 bases are TGTGCCAGCAGTTACGGGGGGAGGGGGATCGAGCAGTACTTC. It yields the protein CASSYGGRGIEQYF. The chain couples TRBV6-5 to TRBJ2-7; D perhaps matches TRBD2 (7 bases). V lost 2 bases and J lost 6, with 14 bases in between. The germline CDR1 and CDR2 sequences are MNHEY and SVGAGI. There are 14 residues in the CDR3.

The V and J genes are TRBV6-5 and TRBJ1-1, with D unresolved. This CDR3 contains 14 residues. V shed 6 bases and J shed 0 bases, with 11 bases lying between them. Per the germline V gene, CDR1 is MNHEY and CDR2 is SVGAGI. CDR3 region: CASRWGGLNTEAFF. CDR3 nucleotide sequence: TGTGCCAGCAGGTGGGGAGGGTTGAACACTGAAGCTTTCTTT.

The chain joins TRBV7-9 to TRBJ1-6; D may be TRBD1 (5 bases). Germline V gene data show CDR1 as SEHNR and CDR2 as FQNEAQ (reference sequence). V gave up 5 bases and J gave up 9 bases, with 14 bases separating them. The CDR3 has 14 residues. CDR3 nucleotides: TGTGCCAGCAGCCCCGACAGATGGGGTTCACCCCTCCACTTT. This codes for CASSPDRWGSPLHF.

The chain couples TRBV9 to TRBJ2-2; tentative D call: TRBD1 (8 bases). Per the germline V gene, CDR1 is SGDLS and CDR2 is YYNGEE. V was shortened by 3 bases and J by 7 bases, with 19 bases between the two germline ends. This CDR3 has 16 residues. This CDR3 is CASSEQGGALDGELFF. The CDR3 DNA follows: TGTGCCAGCAGCGAACAGGGGGGGGCCCTGGACGGGGAGCTGTTTTTT.

This clone was seen once. This chain connects TRBV4-3 to TRBJ2-7; 8 positions agree with TRBD1. J gave up 6 bases and V 1 base, and 8 bases lay outside the gene matches. Germline-derived CDR1 and CDR2 are LGHNA and YSLEER. The CDR3 sequence is 15 residues long. Here the CDR3 DNA reads TGCGCCAGCAGCCAAGGGCAGGGGGCCGGGAGCGAGCAGTACTTC. As protein: CASSQGQGAGSEQYF.

The V gene is TRBV11-2, the J gene TRBJ2-7; D gene ambiguous. The germline CDR1 and CDR2 sequences are SGHAT and FQNNGV. The ends were cut back, 0 bases at V and 6 bases at J, with 9 bases in the middle. The CDR3 is made up of 13 amino acids. CDR3 loop: CASSLEGSLEQYF. CDR3 in DNA: TGTGCCAGCAGCTTAGAAGGGTCCCTCGAGCAGTACTTC.

The J gene is TRBJ2-2, the V gene TRBV9; 10 bases agree with TRBD1. The CDR3 runs 16 residues. The germline V gene has CDR1 SGDLS and CDR2 YYNGEE. The J segment lost 4 bases and the V segment lost 3 bases, leaving 6 bases of the junction unmatched. CDR3 region: CASSGSGTGVTGELFF. The CDR3 bases are TGTGCCAGCAGCGGATCCGGGACAGGGGTCACCGGGGAGCTGTTTTTT.

The chain recombines TRBV6-5 with TRBJ2-4; tentatively, D is TRBD1 (6 bases). Germline V gene sequence: CDR1 MNHEY, CDR2 SVGAGI. The CDR3 has 15 residues. Trimming pared 2 bases from V and 3 bases from J, leaving 11 bases between. CDR3 sequence reads: CASSYDQGYKNIQYF. Here the CDR3 DNA reads TGTGCCAGCAGTTACGATCAGGGGTACAAAAACATTCAGTACTTC.

This clone appeared a few times. This chain joins TRBV5-1 and TRBJ2-1; 11 bases line up with TRBD2. The V gene end was trimmed by 2 bases and the J gene end by 8 bases; junction bases not matched to a gene: 3. This CDR3 has 14 amino acids. The germline gives CDR1 SGHRS, CDR2 YFSETQ. In nucleotides, the CDR3 is TGCGCCAGCAGCTTAGGTAGCGGGAGGGATGAGCAGTTCTTC. Protein: CASSLGSGRDEQFF. Using reference TRBV5-1 and TRBJ2-1 for the parts outside the CDR3, the full variable domain is KAGVTQTPRYLIKTRGQQVTLSCSPISGHRSVSWYQQTPGQGLQFLFEYFSETQRNKGNFPGRFSGRQFSNSRSEMNVSTLELGDSALYLCASSLGSGRDEQFFGPGTRLTVL.

The chain combines TRBV6-6 with TRBJ1-4; possible D gene TRBD1, 5 bases. This CDR3 contains 14 residues. Germline V gene lookup returns CDR1 MNHNY and CDR2 SVGAGI (reference sequence). V was clipped by 6 bases and J by 7 bases, with 15 bases between them. The CDR3 sequence is CASRFVGQPEKLFF. DNA for the CDR3: TGTGCCAGCAGGTTCGTGGGGCAGCCTGAAAAACTGTTTTTT.

This clone was counted between two and nine times. The chain carries TRBV30 and TRBJ1-3, with TRBD1 as a possible D gene (5 bases). The CDR3 is made up of 13 amino acids. Germline V gives CDR1 GTSNPN, CDR2 SVGIG (reference sequence). V lost 7 bases and J 5 bases, leaving 15 bases between the germline ends. The CDR3 sequence: CALNRDRRNTIYF. Here the CDR3 DNA reads TGTGCCTTAAACCGGGACCGTCGAAACACCATATATTTT.

This chain connects TRBV5-6 to TRBJ1-5; D not resolved. The CDR3 has 14 residues. Trimming cost V 0 bases and J 6 bases, with 10 bases left between them. Germline CDR1 is SGHDT and CDR2 is YYEEEE. The CDR3 sequence: CASSLGPRGQPQHF. CDR3 sequence (DNA): TGTGCCAGCAGCTTGGGGCCCCGGGGTCAGCCCCAGCATTTT.

As DNA, the CDR3 is TGCGCCAGCAGCTTGGAGGGGCTCTATTCACCCCTCCACTTT. Protein: CASSLEGLYSPLHF. The V call is TRBV5-1, the J call TRBJ1-6, with D possibly matching TRBD1 (5 bases). V dropped 0 bases and J dropped 8 bases, with 9 bases sitting between them. The CDR3 covers 14 residues. CDR1 is SGHRS and CDR2 is YFSETQ in the germline V gene.

V gene TRBV6-1 combines with J gene TRBJ1-2; D not certain. The V end was cut by 5 bases, the J end by 0 bases, with 7 bases between. The CDR3 has 13 amino acids. Germline V CDR1 and CDR2: MNHNS, SASEGT. CDR3 residues: CASSPVANYGYTF. The CDR3 DNA is TGTGCCAGCAGTCCCGTAGCTAACTATGGCTACACCTTC.

This chain joins TRBV4-3 and TRBJ2-4, with 13 bases aligning to TRBD2. CDR1 is LGHNA and CDR2 is YSLEER in the germline V gene. The trim removed 1 base at V and 4 bases at J, leaving 13 bases unmatched. This CDR3 has 20 amino acids. The DNA of the CDR3 is TGCGCCAGCAGCCAAGCCACTAGCGGGGGGGCTAAGGACCAAAAAAACATTCAGTACTTC. This codes for CASSQATSGGAKDQKNIQYF.

The V and J genes are TRBV18 and TRBJ2-3, with no clear D. The CDR3 spans 14 residues. Trimming removed 6 bases from V and 3 bases from J, with 13 bases in between. Germline V gene lookup returns CDR1 KGHSH and CDR2 LQKENI. The CDR3 is CASSPLKSTDTQYF. The CDR3 coding sequence is TGTGCCAGCTCGCCGTTAAAGAGTACAGATACGCAGTATTTT.

The chain's CDR3 is CASSLWGTGEMNTEAFF. The CDR3 DNA follows: TGTGCCAGCAGTTTATGGGGGACAGGGGAGATGAACACTGAAGCTTTCTTT. The rearrangement uses TRBV27 and TRBJ1-1; 10 nucleotides agree with TRBD1. The CDR3 spans 17 residues. Germline CDR1 and CDR2: MNHEY and SMNVEV (reference sequence). V was clipped by 1 base and J by 0 bases; unmatched bases: 5.

The J gene is TRBJ2-7, the V gene TRBV12-5; D not resolved. V was pared by 1 base and J by 2 bases, with 3 bases between. Germline V CDR1 and CDR2: LGHNT, FRNRAP. The CDR3 consists of 12 residues. The CDR3 region has the DNA TGTGCTAGTGGTTTGGGGACCTACGAGCAGTACTTC. This translates into CASGLGTYEQYF.

As to this clone: The same CDR3 can be traced to other DNA sequences in this sample. The chain couples TRBV5-1 to TRBJ2-5, with D hard to call. The CDR3 has 11 amino acids. The germline V and J ends were trimmed by 2 bases and 3 bases, with 2 bases remaining between them. CDR1 and CDR2 from the germline V gene are SGHRS and YFSETQ. CDR3: CASSFKETQYF. In DNA, the CDR3 is TGCGCCAGCAGCTTCAAAGAGACCCAGTACTTC.

The chain recombines TRBV13 with TRBJ1-1; D remains unclear. Trimming removed 8 bases from V and 5 bases from J, with 15 bases in between. CDR3 length: 13 residues. Germline V gene sequence: CDR1 PRHDT, CDR2 FYEKMQ (reference sequence). For the CDR3, the DNA is TGTGCCAGCGAGCAGGCCCCCCGTACTGAAGCTTTCTTT. This translates into CASEQAPRTEAFF. Using reference TRBV13 and TRBJ1-1 for the parts outside the CDR3, the full variable domain is AAGVIQSPRHLIKEKRETATLKCYPIPRHDTVYWYQQGPGQDPQFLISFYEKMQSDKGSIPDRFSAQQFSDYHSELNMSSLELGDSALYFCASEQAPRTEAFFGQGTRLTVV.

The J gene is TRBJ2-3, the V gene TRBV7-9; 8 bases align to TRBD1. The junction had 7 bases not matched to a gene; V was cut back by 9 bases and J by 2 bases. There are 14 residues in the CDR3. The germline V gene encodes CDR1 SEHNR and CDR2 FQNEAQ (reference sequence). This CDR3 is CASLRDRHTDTQYF. The CDR3 nucleotides are TGTGCCAGTCTCCGGGACAGGCACACAGATACGCAGTATTTT.

The CDR3 DNA is TGTGCCAGCAGTGAAGTGGCAGGTCCGAACTATGGCTACACCTTC. Its protein product is CASSEVAGPNYGYTF. The chain links TRBV6-1 to TRBJ1-2; D unclear. Germline loops: CDR1 MNHNS, CDR2 SASEGT. V was trimmed by 1 base and J by 2 bases, leaving 11 bases between them. The CDR3 runs 15 residues.

V is TRBV19 and J is TRBJ2-3; D is unresolved. Deletions cut 3 bases from V and 0 bases from J, with 7 bases between. This CDR3 is 14 amino acids long. Looked up from germline, CDR1 is LNHDA and CDR2 is SQIVND (reference sequence). In DNA form, the CDR3 reads TGTGCCAGTAGTATCGTTGCTAGCACAGATACGCAGTATTTT. It yields the protein CASSIVASTDTQYF.

This chain joins TRBV11-2 and TRBJ2-5; 8 positions agree with TRBD2. The J call is uncertain, as TRBJ2-7 better fits the DNA end. CDR1 and CDR2 (germline): SGHAT, FQNNGV. The CDR3 consists of 15 residues. CDR3 residues: CASSYLAGLSYEQYF. The DNA of the CDR3 is TGTGCCAGCAGCTATCTAGCGGGCCTCTCCTACGAGCAGTACTTC.

The V call is TRBV6-6, the J call TRBJ1-4; possible D gene TRBD1, 5 bases. Per the germline V gene, CDR1 is MNHNY and CDR2 is SVGAGI (reference sequence). This CDR3 comprises 13 residues. The V and J ends lost 5 bases and 6 bases respectively, with 10 bases between them. The CDR3 here is CASSHGDDEKLFF. The CDR3 nucleotides read TGTGCCAGCAGTCACGGGGACGATGAAAAACTGTTTTTT.